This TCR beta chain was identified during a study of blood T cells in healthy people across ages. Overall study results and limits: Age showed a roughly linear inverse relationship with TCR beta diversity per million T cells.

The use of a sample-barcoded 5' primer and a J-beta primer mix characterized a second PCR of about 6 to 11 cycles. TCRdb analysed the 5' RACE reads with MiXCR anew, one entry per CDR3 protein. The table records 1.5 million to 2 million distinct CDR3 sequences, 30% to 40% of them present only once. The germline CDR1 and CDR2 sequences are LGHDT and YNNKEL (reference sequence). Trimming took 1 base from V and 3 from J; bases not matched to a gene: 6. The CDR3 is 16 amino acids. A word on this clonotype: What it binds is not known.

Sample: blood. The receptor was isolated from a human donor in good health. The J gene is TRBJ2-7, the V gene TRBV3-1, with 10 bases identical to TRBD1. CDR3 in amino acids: CASSQVGTGVYYEQYF. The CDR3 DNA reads TGTGCCAGCAGCCAAGTGGGGACAGGGGTCTACTACGAGCAGTACTTC.